Listed below are T cell receptor beta chains from one sample, sequenced in a study of T cells in Graves' hyperthyroidism and ophthalmopathy. TCRdb itself ran the multiplex PCR reads through MiXCR, one entry per CDR3 protein. The sample has hundreds of thousands of distinct CDR3 sequences, around 39% seen once; the top ten hold about 8.9%. Sequenced material: blood. The origin of the receptors is a man aged 18 to 35 with Graves' hyperthyroidism. The CDR3 runs from the conserved cysteine through the conserved F or W. Each record gives: V gene, D gene, clone size, J gene, CDR3 protein, CDR3 DNA. A D gene is named only where the DNA matches it firmly. Where a row states a size, it is once, few, many or the class of an expanded clone; other rows omit it.

V: TRBV20-1
D: .
size: once
J: TRBJ1-2
CDR3: CSARGPLRDGYTF
DNA: TGCAGTGCTCGCGGACCCCTCAGGGACGGCTACACCTTC

V: TRBV6-5
D: .
size: .
J: TRBJ1-1
CDR3: CASSNGEKTEAFF
DNA: TGTGCCAGCAGCAACGGGGAGAAGACTGAAGCTTTCTTT

V: TRBV6-5
D: .
size: .
J: TRBJ1-4
CDR3: CASSLEDLINEKLFF
DNA: TGTGCCAGCAGTCTGGAGGACCTGATTAATGAAAAACTGTTTTTT

V: TRBV5-1
D: .
size: .
J: TRBJ1-5
CDR3: CASSFGAGDQPQHF
DNA: TGCGCCAGCAGCTTTGGCGCCGGGGATCAGCCCCAGCATTTT

V: TRBV2
D: .
size: many
J: TRBJ2-7
CDR3: CASSDLEITSYEQYF
DNA: TGTGCCAGCAGTGATTTGGAGATAACAAGCTACGAGCAGTACTTC

V: TRBV4-1
D: .
size: few
J: TRBJ2-7
CDR3: CASSQESEQYF
DNA: TGCGCCAGCAGCCAAGAGTCCGAGCAGTACTTC

V: TRBV14
D: .
size: .
J: TRBJ1-1
CDR3: CASSASRGRTEAFF
DNA: TGTGCCAGCAGTGCCTCCCGGGGACGTACTGAAGCTTTCTTT

V: TRBV5-1
D: TRBD2
size: .
J: TRBJ2-2
CDR3: CASSAGGSAGELFF
DNA: TGCGCCAGCAGTGCGGGGGGTTCGGCCGGGGAGCTGTTTTTT

V: TRBV13
D: TRBD1
size: .
J: TRBJ2-7
CDR3: CASSYRDREGYEQYF
DNA: TGTGCCAGCAGTTATAGGGACAGGGAGGGCTACGAGCAGTACTTC

V: TRBV2
D: .
size: .
J: TRBJ2-7
CDR3: CASTPKGLEQYF
DNA: TGTGCCAGCACCCCGAAAGGGCTCGAGCAGTACTTC

V: TRBV6-5
D: .
size: few
J: TRBJ1-1
CDR3: CASSDEGAALEAFF
DNA: TGTGCCAGCAGTGACGAAGGGGCGGCCCTAGAAGCTTTCTTT

V: TRBV11-2
D: .
size: many
J: TRBJ1-1
CDR3: CASSLNQATEAFF
DNA: TGTGCCAGCAGCTTAAACCAGGCCACTGAAGCTTTCTTT

V: TRBV2
D: .
size: few
J: TRBJ2-5
CDR3: CASSHPQEQETQYF
DNA: TGTGCCAGCAGCCACCCCCAGGAGCAAGAGACCCAGTACTTC

V: TRBV11-2
D: TRBD1
size: .
J: TRBJ2-5
CDR3: CASSWGTGNAETQYF
DNA: TGTGCCAGCAGCTGGGGGACAGGGAATGCGGAGACCCAGTACTTC

V: TRBV10-3
D: .
size: many
J: TRBJ2-7
CDR3: CAISESRGSSYEQYF
DNA: TGTGCCATCAGTGAGTCACGAGGCAGCTCCTACGAGCAGTACTTC

V: TRBV19
D: TRBD1
size: .
J: TRBJ1-5
CDR3: CASSKGQGGEPQHF
DNA: TGTGCCAGCAGTAAGGGACAGGGAGGGGAGCCCCAGCATTTT

V: TRBV12-3/TRBV12-4
D: .
size: .
J: TRBJ1-1
CDR3: CASGHDRVNTEAFF
DNA: TGTGCCAGCGGACACGACAGAGTGAACACTGAAGCTTTCTTT

V: TRBV15
D: TRBD2
size: .
J: TRBJ2-5
CDR3: CATSRDWTSGIQETQYF
DNA: TGTGCCACCAGCAGAGATTGGACTAGCGGGATCCAAGAGACCCAGTACTTC

V: TRBV4-1
D: .
size: few
J: TRBJ2-2
CDR3: CASSQTTGVRELFF
DNA: TGCGCCAGCAGCCAAACGACTGGGGTGAGGGAGCTGTTTTTT

V: TRBV5-1
D: .
size: few
J: TRBJ1-4
CDR3: CASSRTGGGSNEKLFF
DNA: TGCGCCAGCAGCCGCACCGGGGGGGGTTCTAATGAAAAACTGTTTTTT

V: TRBV6-1
D: .
size: .
J: TRBJ2-7
CDR3: CASSSPQGGSYEQYF
DNA: TGTGCCAGCAGTTCCCCGCAGGGTGGCTCCTACGAGCAGTACTTC

V: TRBV13
D: TRBD1
size: few
J: TRBJ2-7
CDR3: CASSLGGQTHYEQYF
DNA: TGTGCCAGCAGCTTAGGGGGACAGACCCATTACGAGCAGTACTTC

V: TRBV29-1
D: .
size: many
J: TRBJ1-3
CDR3: CSVHRGNTIYF
DNA: TGCAGCGTACACAGGGGAAACACCATATATTTT

V: TRBV6-5
D: .
size: .
J: TRBJ1-5
CDR3: CASSYDGSRNQPQHF
DNA: TGTGCCAGCAGTTACGACGGGTCACGGAATCAGCCCCAGCATTTT

V: TRBV29-1
D: TRBD1
size: many
J: TRBJ2-7
CDR3: CSVVGTGDHLIDEQYF
DNA: TGCAGCGTTGTTGGTACAGGGGATCATCTGATAGACGAGCAGTACTTC

V: TRBV25-1
D: .
size: many
J: TRBJ1-2
CDR3: CASSYRDGYTF
DNA: TGTGCCAGCAGTTACAGAGATGGCTACACCTTC

V: TRBV6-5
D: TRBD1
size: .
J: TRBJ1-1
CDR3: CASSVGAGGTAEAFF
DNA: TGTGCCAGCAGTGTAGGTGCGGGGGGGACAGCTGAAGCTTTCTTT

V: TRBV15
D: .
size: many
J: TRBJ1-4
CDR3: CATSSWLTNEKLFF
DNA: TGTGCCACCAGCTCGTGGCTTACTAATGAAAAACTGTTTTTT

V: TRBV7-6
D: .
size: many
J: TRBJ2-5
CDR3: CASSLLQGVETQYF
DNA: TGTGCCAGCAGCTTACTACAGGGTGTGGAGACCCAGTACTTC

V: TRBV12-3/TRBV12-4
D: .
size: .
J: TRBJ1-2
CDR3: CASSQTGRDYGYTF
DNA: TGTGCCAGCAGTCAAACAGGGCGCGACTATGGCTACACCTTC

V: TRBV9
D: .
size: few
J: TRBJ1-5
CDR3: CASSPPSQRTNQPQHF
DNA: TGTGCCAGCTCACCACCTTCACAGAGGACTAATCAGCCCCAGCATTTT

V: TRBV20-1
D: TRBD2
size: .
J: TRBJ2-7
CDR3: CSARELAGDSCEQYF
DNA: TGCAGTGCTAGAGAACTTGCGGGAGACTCCTGCGAGCAGTACTTC

V: TRBV7-8
D: .
size: few
J: TRBJ2-7
CDR3: CASSPSGTVSYEQYF
DNA: TGTGCCAGCAGCCCCTCCGGGACGGTCTCCTACGAGCAGTACTTC

V: TRBV25-1
D: .
size: .
J: TRBJ1-6
CDR3: CASSYYRELRSPLHF
DNA: TGTGCCAGCAGTTACTACAGGGAGTTACGATCACCCCTCCACTTT

V: TRBV5-6
D: .
size: .
J: TRBJ1-3
CDR3: CASSLVPTSGNTIYF
DNA: TGTGCCAGCAGCTTGGTACCGACCTCTGGAAACACCATATATTTT

V: TRBV19
D: TRBD1
size: .
J: TRBJ1-2
CDR3: CASSISGTGNYGYTF
DNA: TGTGCCAGTAGTATCTCCGGGACAGGGAACTATGGCTACACCTTC

V: TRBV10-3
D: .
size: many
J: TRBJ2-5
CDR3: CAISEFSGSQETQYF
DNA: TGTGCCATCAGTGAGTTCTCAGGGTCCCAAGAGACCCAGTACTTC

V: TRBV12-3/TRBV12-4
D: .
size: many
J: TRBJ2-5
CDR3: CASSPPGARETQYF
DNA: TGTGCTAGCAGCCCGCCAGGGGCGAGGGAGACCCAGTACTTC

V: TRBV7-9
D: .
size: .
J: TRBJ1-1
CDR3: CASSLSSVGTEAFF
DNA: TGTGCCAGCAGCTTGAGTTCGGTTGGCACTGAAGCTTTCTTT

V: TRBV5-1
D: TRBD1
size: .
J: TRBJ1-5
CDR3: CASSPGTGVGNQPQHF
DNA: TGCGCCAGCAGCCCAGGGACAGGGGTGGGCAATCAGCCCCAGCATTTT

V: TRBV9
D: TRBD1
size: once
J: TRBJ1-1
CDR3: CASSVVQGASSEAFF
DNA: TGTGCCAGCAGCGTAGTACAGGGGGCAAGCTCTGAAGCTTTCTTT

V: TRBV20-1
D: .
size: many
J: TRBJ1-1
CDR3: CSASRLNLAFF
DNA: TGCAGTGCTAGCAGACTAAACCTTGCTTTCTTT

V: TRBV29-1
D: .
size: .
J: TRBJ1-1
CDR3: CSVGGSVTEAFF
DNA: TGCAGCGTAGGGGGAAGTGTAACTGAAGCTTTCTTT

V: TRBV5-1
D: .
size: few
J: TRBJ2-7
CDR3: CASSIGGTSYEQYF
DNA: TGCGCCAGCAGCATTGGGGGGACCTCCTACGAGCAGTACTTC

V: TRBV6-5
D: .
size: many
J: TRBJ1-5
CDR3: CASGEGFRPQHF
DNA: TGTGCCAGCGGGGAAGGGTTTCGGCCCCAGCATTTT

V: TRBV7-6
D: TRBD2
size: .
J: TRBJ2-7
CDR3: CASNVSGGPYEQYF
DNA: TGTGCCAGCAACGTTAGCGGGGGGCCCTACGAGCAGTACTTC

V: TRBV9
D: TRBD1
size: .
J: TRBJ1-5
CDR3: CASSLDREEGNQPQHF
DNA: TGTGCCAGCAGCCTGGACAGGGAAGAGGGCAATCAGCCCCAGCATTTT

V: TRBV7-2
D: TRBD2
size: .
J: TRBJ2-5
CDR3: CASSPWTSGEETQYF
DNA: TGTGCCAGCAGCCCGTGGACTAGCGGGGAGGAGACCCAGTACTTC

V: TRBV5-1
D: TRBD1
size: .
J: TRBJ1-1
CDR3: CASSPSQGGNEAFF
DNA: TGCGCCAGCTCACCCTCACAGGGGGGGAATGAAGCTTTCTTT

V: TRBV2
D: .
size: .
J: TRBJ2-3
CDR3: CANILSPGSSDTQYF
DNA: TGTGCCAACATACTTTCGCCGGGGTCAAGTGATACGCAGTATTTT